Listed here is a single T cell receptor beta chain. Its specificity is unknown. Trimming left V 5 bases short and J 3 bases short, with 10 bases between. The germline V gene encodes CDR1 SGHAT and CDR2 FQDESV (reference sequence). This CDR3 is 13 amino acids long. Treatment here: approximately 10-day PBMC culture with coronavirus spike peptide pools or control peptides (ViraFEST assay). An unexposed donor provided the CD4+ T cells, which were collected before the COVID-19 pandemic (2011-2018). This entry is derived from a study of vaccination and CD4 T cells after COVID-19. Scientists ran DNA taken from cultured CD4+ T cells through the Oncomine TCR Beta short-read assay for sequencing. Each CDR3 protein is one row after TCRdb ran MiXCR on the PCR reads. The sample shows 8,000 or so distinct CDR3 sequences, roughly 29% of them seen only once.

The TCR originated in a human donor in good health. The specimen was CD4+ T cells from blood, cultured in vitro. The V gene is TRBV11-1, the J gene TRBJ2-5; D unresolved. The CDR3 DNA reads TGTGCCAGCAGCCCTTGGCGCGAAGAGACCCAGTACTTC. Translating gives CASSPWREETQYF. Variable domain in full (rest from reference TRBV11-1 and TRBJ2-5): EAEVAQSPRYKITEKSQAVAFWCDPISGHATLYWYRQILGQGPELLVQFQDESVVDDSQLPKDRFSAERLKGVDSTLKIQPAELGDSAMYLCASSPWREETQYFGPGTRLLVL.